This T cell receptor (beta chain) was sequenced in a study of CD4 T cells in relation to SARS-CoV-2 and coronaviruses. Looking at the study overall: Negative control cultures got HIV-1 Nef peptides or no peptide.

Clones were sequenced by immunoSEQ multiplex PCR, and TCRdb holds only the in-frame ones, with some missing. The sample includes approximately 22,000 clones, less than 75% of them seen just once. Comments on this clone: Its antigen is not known.

Before the COVID-19 pandemic, during about 2011-2019, CD4+ T cells were taken from unexposed donors. CD4+ T cells were isolated from the cells after around eleven days of culture. This TCR was recovered from a human donor in good health. Sequenced material: CD4+ T cells from PBMCs, cultured in vitro.

CDR3 nucleotides: TGTGCCAGCAGTTACCTAGCGGGCTCTAGCACAGATACGCAGTATTTT. This sequence encodes CASSYLAGSSTDTQYF. J is TRBJ2-3 and V is TRBV6-6; 8 nucleotides align to TRBD2. Losses at the gene ends were 2 bases for V and 0 bases for J; bases not matched to a gene: 4. The CDR3 is 16 amino acids. Germline V gives CDR1 MNHNY, CDR2 SVGAGI (reference sequence).